The 31 T cell receptor beta chains in this list originate from one sample, sequenced in a study of T cell responses to AZD1222 COVID-19 vaccine. Profiling relied on immunoSEQ multiplex PCR, and the TCRdb table lists in-frame clones only, not all of them. The sample comprises about 80,000 clones, 70% to 90% of which are singletons, and roughly a tenth rests with the top ten. The specimen was peripheral blood, collected 28 days after the second AZD1222 dose. The source of these receptors is an adult who received the AZD1222 COVID-19 vaccine.

V gene TRBV2 combines with J gene TRBJ1-2; D perhaps matches TRBD1 (6 bases). Per the germline V gene, CDR1 is SNHLY and CDR2 is FYNNEI. The CDR3 covers 13 residues. The V end lost 8 bases, the J end lost 3 bases, and 13 bases lay between the germline ends. The CDR3 region is CASRRGQDYGYTF. CDR3 DNA: TGTGCCAGCCGGCGGGGGCAGGACTATGGCTACACCTTC.

This clone came up once. The chain links TRBV5-1 to TRBJ2-7; possibly TRBD1 or TRBD2 for D (5 bases each). The germline V gene has CDR1 SGHRS and CDR2 YFSETQ. V gave up 0 bases and J gave up 6 bases, with 16 bases separating them. The CDR3 totals 15 residues. Here the CDR3 reads CASSLVTGRDGEQYF. The CDR3 DNA follows: TGCGCCAGCAGCTTGGTCACCGGCCGGGACGGCGAGCAGTACTTC.

This clone was seen a single time. The V call is TRBV19, the J call TRBJ2-6, with D possibly TRBD2 on 6 matching bases. V was pared by 3 bases and J by 2 bases, with 17 bases between. The CDR3 sequence is 18 residues long. Per the germline V gene, CDR1 is LNHDA and CDR2 is SQIVND (reference sequence). In nucleotides, the CDR3 is TGTGCCAGTAGTATGGGAGGTGGGGATCTCGCTGGGGCCAACGTCCTGACTTTC. Protein sequence: CASSMGGGDLAGANVLTF.

The chain links TRBV27 to TRBJ1-4; 8 bases align to TRBD1. Germline V lookup: CDR1 MNHEY, CDR2 SMNVEV (reference sequence). Losses at the gene ends were 5 bases for V and 0 bases for J; bases not matched to a gene: 14. The CDR3 extends over 19 amino acids. The CDR3 sequence: CASSLHWTGLSATNEKLFF. The CDR3 bases are TGTGCCAGCAGTCTACACTGGACAGGGCTCTCTGCAACTAATGAAAAACTGTTTTTT. Full variable domain (rest looked up from reference TRBV27 and TRBJ1-4): EAQVTQNPRYLITVTGKKLTVTCSQNMNHEYMSWYRQDPGLGLRQIYYSMNVEVTDKGDVPEGYKVSRKEKRNFPLILESPSPNQTSLYFCASSLHWTGLSATNEKLFFGSGTQLSVL.

CDR3 DNA sequence: TGTGCCAGCACCCCGGGCGGTGGCACACCAACTACTGAAGCTTTCTTT. Its protein product is CASTPGGGTPTTEAFF. The V call is TRBV18, the J call TRBJ1-1; D is unresolved. Per germline, CDR1 KGHSH and CDR2 LQKENI. The V gene lost 8 bases and the J gene lost 5 bases, with 24 bases spanning the gap. The CDR3 is 16 residues long.

The rearrangement links TRBV6-5 to TRBJ2-2; no firm D call. Trimming shortened V by 2 bases and J by 1 base, and 8 bases separated the two germline ends. CDR1 is MNHEY, CDR2 SVGAGI, per germline. The CDR3 length is 15 residues. The CDR3 reads CASSYLSQNTGELFF. The CDR3 bases are TGTGCCAGCAGTTACCTCTCACAGAACACCGGGGAGCTGTTTTTT.

The chain recombines TRBV9 with TRBJ1-1, with 7 bases matching TRBD1. This CDR3 comprises 16 residues. Germline V gene data show CDR1 as SGDLS and CDR2 as YYNGEE. V was clipped by 0 bases and J by 5 bases; unmatched bases: 10. CDR3 amino acids: CASSVGEGAAATEAFF. CDR3 nucleotide sequence: TGTGCCAGCAGCGTAGGGGAGGGGGCGGCGGCAACTGAAGCTTTCTTT.

The gene calls are TRBV5-1 and TRBJ2-3, with D possibly TRBD1 on 6 matching bases. Between the trimmed V and J ends, which lost 4 bases and 6 bases, there was a span of 21 bases. The germline CDR1 and CDR2 sequences are SGHRS and YFSETQ. There are 16 residues in the CDR3. CDR3: CASSIQGEGVTDTQYF. The CDR3, as DNA: TGCGCCAGCAGCATACAGGGAGAGGGGGTCACGGATACGCAGTATTTT.

This clone has more than one count but fewer than ten. This chain uses TRBV5-6 with TRBJ2-7; 11 bases match TRBD1. This CDR3 spans 13 amino acids. The V segment lost 4 bases and the J segment 6 bases; nucleotides outside the gene matches: 3. Germline values: CDR1 SGHDT, CDR2 YYEEEE. The CDR3 sequence is CASSGGTGGEQYF. For the CDR3, the DNA is TGTGCCAGCAGCGGGGGGACAGGGGGCGAGCAGTACTTC.

The sample holds one count of this clone. This chain joins TRBV24-1 and TRBJ2-3; 11 bases map to TRBD1. The CDR3 covers 15 residues. CDR1 and CDR2 from the germline V gene are KGHDR and SFDVKD. After removal of 7 bases from V and 3 bases from J, the junction contained 5 bases not matched to a gene. The CDR3 DNA sequence: TGTGCCACCAGGGCGGGGACAGGGGGGACAGATACGCAGTATTTT. Translating gives CATRAGTGGTDTQYF.

The chain links TRBV15 to TRBJ1-3; D is unresolved. V dropped 0 bases and J dropped 0 bases, with 12 bases sitting between them. The CDR3 loop spans 17 amino acids. In germline, CDR1 is LNHNV, CDR2 YYDKDF (reference sequence). CDR3 protein: CATSREYGMTSGNTIYF. The CDR3, as DNA: TGTGCCACCAGCAGAGAGTACGGGATGACCTCTGGAAACACCATATATTTT.

V and J are TRBV28 and TRBJ2-3; TRBD2 aligns across 13 bases. The CDR3 extends over 15 amino acids. CDR1 MDHEN and CDR2 SYDVKM come from the germline V gene. Trimming took 5 bases from V and 4 from J; bases not matched to a gene: 3. CDR3 loop: CASSTSGGVADTQYF. CDR3 DNA: TGTGCCAGCAGTACTAGCGGGGGGGTGGCAGATACGCAGTATTTT.

V is TRBV6-2 or TRBV6-3 and J is TRBJ2-3, with 10 bases fitting TRBD2. CDR1 MNHEY and CDR2 SVGEGT come from the germline V gene. The CDR3 length is 17 residues. The V segment lost 2 bases and the J segment 3 bases; nucleotides outside the gene matches: 8. This chain's CDR3 is CASSYAVSGGQTDTQYF. DNA of the CDR3: TGTGCCAGCAGTTACGCGGTTAGCGGGGGGCAGACAGATACGCAGTATTTT.

The gene calls are TRBV7-2 and TRBJ1-2, with a possible D match to TRBD1 (5 bases). The CDR3 sequence is 13 residues long. Looked up from germline, CDR1 is SGHTA and CDR2 is FQGNSA. V was clipped by 5 bases and J by 5 bases, with 12 bases between them. CDR3 protein: CASSIGTEYGYTF. The CDR3 DNA follows: TGTGCCAGCAGCATAGGGACCGAATATGGCTACACCTTC.

This sequence joins TRBV5-1 and TRBJ2-2, with D maybe TRBD1 (6 bases). This CDR3 has 16 residues. V gave up 3 bases and J gave up 3 bases, with 15 bases separating them. The germline gives CDR1 SGHRS, CDR2 YFSETQ. The CDR3 DNA reads TGCGCCAGCAGCTGGGCCGGGACAAGAGACACCGGGGAGCTGTTTTTT. The encoded protein is CASSWAGTRDTGELFF. The full variable domain, with the rest looked up from reference TRBV5-1 and TRBJ2-2, is KAGVTQTPRYLIKTRGQQVTLSCSPISGHRSVSWYQQTPGQGLQFLFEYFSETQRNKGNFPGRFSGRQFSNSRSEMNVSTLELGDSALYLCASSWAGTRDTGELFFGEGSRLTVL.

The V and J genes are TRBV6-5 and TRBJ2-2; D unresolved. This CDR3 region has 15 residues. CDR1 and CDR2 (germline): MNHEY, SVGAGI. Trimming took 1 base from V and 5 from J, leaving 11 bases between them. Here the CDR3 reads CASSYWDRPTGELFF. The CDR3 nucleotides read TGTGCCAGCAGTTACTGGGATAGACCTACCGGGGAGCTGTTTTTT.

This chain uses TRBV18 with TRBJ1-2, with 8 positions matching TRBD1. V gave up 5 bases and J gave up 5 bases; unmatched junction bases: 4. The CDR3 consists of 13 residues. The germline V gene encodes CDR1 KGHSH and CDR2 LQKENI. CDR3 residues: CASSTGGQYGYTF. CDR3 coding DNA: TGTGCCAGCTCAACAGGGGGACAATATGGCTACACCTTC.

The sample holds one count of this clone. The rearrangement uses TRBV2 and TRBJ1-1; D possibly corresponds to TRBD1 (5 bases). Germline V gives CDR1 SNHLY, CDR2 FYNNEI. V lost 3 bases and J 8 bases, leaving 13 bases between the germline ends. The CDR3 extends over 13 amino acids. The CDR3 DNA is TGTGCCAGCAGTGACGGCAGGGCGCAAGAAGCTTTCTTT. This encodes CASSDGRAQEAFF.

This clone was recorded once. The gene calls are TRBV7-8 and TRBJ2-7; a possible D gene is TRBD1 (6 bases). Germline CDR1 reads SGHVS; CDR2 reads FQNEAQ. The CDR3 covers 14 residues. V was trimmed by 4 bases and J by 3 bases, leaving 13 bases between them. The CDR3 DNA reads as TGTGCCAGCAGCTCTCAGGGGATCGGCTACGAGCAGTACTTC. Translation: CASSSQGIGYEQYF.

J is TRBJ1-1 and V is TRBV18; 7 nucleotides match TRBD1. CDR1 and CDR2 (germline): KGHSH, LQKENI. V trimming: 6 bases; J trimming: 1 base; junction bases outside the gene matches: 2. The CDR3 is made up of 13 amino acids. CDR3 nucleotide sequence: TGTGCCAGCTCTGACAGGGAGAACACTGAAGCTTTCTTT. This sequence encodes CASSDRENTEAFF.

This clone was found a few times. CDR3 amino acids: CASSFWGIDPKQYF. CDR3 in DNA: TGTGCCAGCAGCTTTTGGGGCATCGATCCCAAGCAGTACTTC. The chain employs TRBV11-2 and TRBJ2-7; D perhaps matches TRBD1 (5 bases). The CDR3 contains 14 residues. With 3 bases removed from V and 8 bases from J, the gap between germline ends came to 17 bases. Germline-derived CDR1 and CDR2 are SGHAT and FQNNGV.

The rearrangement links TRBV27 to TRBJ1-3; maybe TRBD1 (6 bases). Germline-derived CDR1 and CDR2 are MNHEY and SMNVEV (reference sequence). The CDR3 has 14 amino acids. V shed 6 bases and J shed 1 base, with 10 bases lying between them. CDR3 in DNA: TGTGCCAGCAGCAGCAGGGGTTCTGGAAACACCATATATTTT. Translating gives CASSSRGSGNTIYF.

This clone was picked up one time. J is TRBJ2-3 and V is TRBV7-9; D is undetermined. V shed 7 bases and J shed 3 bases, with 14 bases lying between them. Germline V lookup: CDR1 SEHNR, CDR2 FQNEAQ (reference sequence). The CDR3 covers 14 residues. CDR3 loop: CASTKAGATDTQYF. The CDR3 nucleotides read TGTGCCAGCACAAAAGCTGGCGCAACAGATACGCAGTATTTT.

V and J are TRBV24-1 and TRBJ1-3; no firm D call. The V and J ends lost 3 bases and 3 bases respectively, with 5 bases between them. The CDR3 length is 13 residues. CDR1 and CDR2 (germline): KGHDR, SFDVKD. CDR3 loop: CATSDAVGNTIYF. CDR3 coding DNA: TGTGCCACCAGTGATGCGGTTGGAAACACCATATATTTT.

V is TRBV29-1 and J is TRBJ1-2, with TRBD1 identical over 7 bases. Germline V gives CDR1 SQVTM, CDR2 ANQGSEA. CDR3 length: 14 amino acids. V trimming: 1 base; J trimming: 1 base; junction bases outside the gene matches: 3. This chain's CDR3 is CSVEAWDSNYGYTF. The CDR3 DNA follows: TGCAGCGTTGAAGCCTGGGACAGTAACTATGGCTACACCTTC. Supplemented by reference TRBV29-1 and TRBJ1-2, the full variable domain reads SAVISQKPSRDICQRGTSLTIQCQVDSQVTMMFWYRQQPGQSLTLIATANQGSEATYESGFVIDKFPISRPNLTFSTLTVSNMSPEDSSIYLCSVEAWDSNYGYTFGSGTRLTVV.

The genes are TRBV18 and TRBJ2-5; D is unresolved. Germline-derived CDR1 and CDR2 are KGHSH and LQKENI. Trimming cost V 4 bases and J 3 bases, with 12 bases left between them. The CDR3 extends over 14 amino acids. The CDR3 spells CASSLSQTEETQYF. In DNA form, the CDR3 reads TGTGCCAGCTCACTGAGTCAGACCGAAGAGACCCAGTACTTC. The complete variable domain, with remaining parts taken from reference TRBV18 and TRBJ2-5, reads NAGVMQNPRHLVRRRGQEARLRCSPMKGHSHVYWYRQLPEEGLKFMVYLQKENIIDESGMPKERFSAEFPKEGPSILRIQQVVRGDSAAYFCASSLSQTEETQYFGPGTRLLVL.

This rearrangement joins TRBV5-1 to TRBJ1-4; no firm D call. The CDR3 consists of 17 residues. The germline V and J ends were trimmed by 0 bases and 0 bases, with 12 bases remaining between them. Germline CDR1 is SGHRS and CDR2 is YFSETQ. The CDR3 nucleotides are TGCGCCAGCAGCTTGGTTGGTTATGGCACAACTAATGAAAAACTGTTTTTT. This codes for CASSLVGYGTTNEKLFF.

The chain joins TRBV6-6 to TRBJ2-1; weak D call: TRBD2 (6 bases). The CDR3 sequence is 16 residues long. CDR1 MNHNY and CDR2 SVGAGI come from the germline V gene (reference sequence). Trimming shortened V by 6 bases and J by 1 base, and 16 bases separated the two germline ends. CDR3 residues: CASSPLGGLSYNEQFF. The DNA for the CDR3 is TGTGCCAGCAGCCCCTTGGGGGGTCTATCCTACAATGAGCAGTTCTTC.

The rearrangement joins TRBV6-6 to TRBJ1-1, with 7 bases identical to TRBD1. The CDR3 loop spans 15 amino acids. Germline V CDR1 and CDR2: MNHNY, SVGAGI (reference sequence). The trim removed 4 bases at V and 10 bases at J, leaving 15 bases unmatched. CDR3 DNA sequence: TGTGCCAGCAGTTCCCGCAGGACAGGCGATTTAGGAGCTTTCTTT. The encoded protein is CASSSRRTGDLGAFF.

The J gene is TRBJ1-1, the V gene TRBV12-3 or TRBV12-4; D remains ambiguous. CDR3 length: 12 amino acids. V gave up 6 bases and J gave up 11 bases, with 16 bases separating them. The CDR3, as DNA: TGTGCCAGCAGCGGACGGGGTTCCCGGGCTTTCTTT. Protein product: CASSGRGSRAFF.

This sequence joins TRBV12-3 or TRBV12-4 and TRBJ1-2; no definite D call. CDR3 length equals 13 residues. V gave up 0 bases and J gave up 3 bases, with 5 bases separating them. The CDR3 coding sequence is TGTGCCAGCAGTTTAGCAGAATACTATGGCTACACCTTC. Encoded protein: CASSLAEYYGYTF.